The 16 T cell receptor beta chains presented below share a single source sample, sequenced in a study of control samples from healthy donors and cancer patients. Assay used: immunoSEQ multiplex PCR; TCRdb lists only in-frame clones, some missing. This sample has roughly 100,000 clones; about 90% occur once, and the top ten carry 2% to 2.5%. The specimen was blood. The receptors originated from a young woman in good health.

This clone was observed once. The V and J genes are TRBV11-2 and TRBJ1-1, with D maybe TRBD1 (5 bases). CDR1 is SGHAT, CDR2 FQNNGV, per germline. The ends were cut back, 1 base at V and 5 bases at J, with 11 bases in the middle. The CDR3 is made up of 14 amino acids. The CDR3 DNA is TGTGCCAGCAGCTTAGCTGGGGGAGGGACTGAAGCTTTCTTT. Translation: CASSLAGGGTEAFF.

The chain uses TRBV29-1 and TRBJ1-1; 7 bases align to TRBD1. Looked up from germline, CDR1 is SQVTM and CDR2 is ANQGSEA. Trimming at V came to 5 bases and at J to 2 bases, leaving 11 bases not matched to a gene. The CDR3 is made up of 15 amino acids. The CDR3: CSVLGSTGRNTEAFF. The CDR3 region has the DNA TGCAGCGTTCTTGGGTCGACAGGGAGAAACACTGAAGCTTTCTTT.

This clone showed up just once. The gene calls are TRBV5-6 and TRBJ2-7; D gene unclear. Germline CDR1 and CDR2: SGHDT and YYEEEE. The ends were cut back, 2 bases at V and 0 bases at J, with 9 bases in the middle. This CDR3 has 14 amino acids. This CDR3 reads CASSFGRSSYEQYF. The CDR3 DNA reads as TGTGCCAGCAGCTTCGGACGGAGCTCCTACGAGCAGTACTTC.

V gene TRBV30 combines with J gene TRBJ2-3; TRBD2 matches at 9 bases. CDR1 is GTSNPN, CDR2 SVGIG, per germline (reference sequence). J gave up 3 bases and V 1 base, and 11 bases lay outside the gene matches. The CDR3 has 17 residues. The CDR3 sequence: CAWSGGVLAGMTDTQYF. For the CDR3, the DNA is TGTGCCTGGAGTGGCGGGGTACTAGCGGGTATGACAGATACGCAGTATTTT.

The genes are TRBV24-1 and TRBJ1-2; TRBD1 aligns across 9 bases. After removal of 2 bases from V and 5 bases from J, the junction contained 14 bases not matched to a gene. The germline CDR1 and CDR2 sequences are KGHDR and SFDVKD. The CDR3 has 18 amino acids. The CDR3 here is CATSDSNPGQGQGYGYTF. The CDR3 bases are TGTGCCACCAGTGATTCGAACCCGGGACAGGGCCAGGGGTATGGCTACACCTTC.

The CDR3 nucleotides read TGTGCCAGCTTGCGCTGGATGGGGGAGACCCAGTACTTC. Translating it yields CASLRWMGETQYF. V usage is TRBV7-2 and J usage is TRBJ2-5, with D unresolved. Trimming stripped 8 bases from V and 5 bases from J, with 15 bases between. Germline V CDR1 and CDR2: SGHTA, FQGNSA. This CDR3 is built from 13 residues.

V usage is TRBV30 and J usage is TRBJ2-4, with D possibly matching TRBD1 (6 bases). This CDR3 has 15 residues. Trimming stripped 1 base from V and 0 bases from J, with 10 bases between. The germline V gene has CDR1 GTSNPN and CDR2 SVGIG (reference sequence). The CDR3, as DNA: TGTGCCTGGAGTGGGGGGCCCATAGCCAAAAACATTCAGTACTTC. Protein product: CAWSGGPIAKNIQYF. Full variable domain (remainder filled in from reference TRBV30 and TRBJ2-4): SQTIHQWPATLVQPVGSPLSLECTVEGTSNPNLYWYRQAAGRGLQLLFYSVGIGQISSEVPQNLSASRPQDRQFILSSKKLLLSDSGFYLCAWSGGPIAKNIQYFGAGTRLSVL.

J is TRBJ1-1 and V is TRBV9; 8 bases fit TRBD1. V lost 4 bases, J lost 5 bases, and 13 bases stayed unmatched. This CDR3 has 16 residues. CDR1 is SGDLS and CDR2 is YYNGEE in the germline V gene. The chain's CDR3 is CASSPHYRTGRTEAFF. Written as DNA, the CDR3 is TGTGCCAGCAGCCCCCACTATAGGACAGGGCGGACTGAAGCTTTCTTT. Full variable domain (remainder filled in from reference TRBV9 and TRBJ1-1): DSGVTQTPKHLITATGQRVTLRCSPRSGDLSVYWYQQSLDQGLQFLIQYYNGEERAKGNILERFSAQQFPDLHSELNLSSLELGDSALYFCASSPHYRTGRTEAFFGQGTRLTVV.

This chain connects TRBV7-9 to TRBJ2-1; TRBD2 agrees at 7 bases. Looked up from germline, CDR1 is SEHNR and CDR2 is FQNEAQ (reference sequence). The CDR3 has 16 residues. The trim removed 4 bases at V and 4 bases at J, leaving 10 bases unmatched. The CDR3 is CASSSSPSGLYNEQFF. CDR3 coding DNA: TGTGCCAGCAGCTCGTCCCCTAGCGGACTATACAATGAGCAGTTCTTC.

The chain recombines TRBV18 with TRBJ2-1; no definite D call. The germline gives CDR1 KGHSH, CDR2 LQKENI. Trimming pared 3 bases from V and 0 bases from J, leaving 12 bases between. There are 16 residues in the CDR3. The CDR3 DNA is TGTGCCAGCTCACCGATCACTCCTCGCTCCTACAATGAGCAGTTCTTC. As protein: CASSPITPRSYNEQFF.

V and J are TRBV18 and TRBJ1-1, with no clear D. CDR1 and CDR2 (germline): KGHSH, LQKENI. The CDR3 totals 14 residues. Trimming pared 3 bases from V and 6 bases from J, leaving 14 bases between. For the CDR3, the DNA is TGTGCCAGCTCACCGGTGCAGGAACACGCTGAAGCTTTCTTT. As protein: CASSPVQEHAEAFF.

This clone turned up a few times. The genes are TRBV6-4 and TRBJ2-3; 8 nucleotides line up with TRBD2. CDR1 is MRHNA and CDR2 is SNTAGT in the germline V gene. After removal of 4 bases from V and 4 bases from J, the junction contained 7 bases not matched to a gene. This CDR3 is built from 15 residues. The CDR3 protein is CASSGNAGGADTQYF. CDR3 DNA sequence: TGTGCCAGCAGTGGTAATGCGGGAGGTGCAGATACGCAGTATTTT.

The chain combines TRBV28 with TRBJ2-5; 10 bases are a match to TRBD2. J lost 1 base, V lost 6 bases, and 8 bases had no gene match. Looked up from germline, CDR1 is MDHEN and CDR2 is SYDVKM. This CDR3 comprises 16 residues. The CDR3 DNA is TGTGCCAGCAGCAACGAGCGGGGGGGACCCCAAGAGACCCAGTACTTC. Translation gives CASSNERGGPQETQYF.

The V call is TRBV19, the J call TRBJ2-5, with no clear D. Germline CDR1 LNHDA, CDR2 SQIVND (reference sequence). Trimming took 9 bases from V and 2 from J, leaving 16 bases between them. The CDR3 has 14 amino acids. The CDR3 is CASSVWDKQETQYF. CDR3 coding DNA: TGTGCCAGCTCGGTCTGGGATAAGCAAGAGACCCAGTACTTC.

The rearrangement uses TRBV6-4 and TRBJ2-3; TRBD2 aligns across 7 bases. CDR1 and CDR2 (germline): MRHNA, SNTAGT. After removal of 8 bases from V and 2 bases from J, the junction contained 10 bases not matched to a gene. The CDR3 is 15 residues long. As DNA, the CDR3 is TGTGCCAGCCTGTTTCGGGAGGATATCACAGATACGCAGTATTTT. It encodes CASLFREDITDTQYF.

This clone was seen a single time. This chain uses TRBV2 with TRBJ1-2; D possibly corresponds to TRBD1 (6 bases). The germline V and J ends were trimmed by 5 bases and 6 bases, with 13 bases remaining between them. The V gene's germline CDR1 is SNHLY and CDR2 FYNNEI. The CDR3 spans 13 residues. CDR3 amino acids: CASSNSGADGYTF. DNA for the CDR3: TGTGCCAGCAGTAATTCGGGGGCTGATGGCTACACCTTC.